The sequence of this TCR beta chain was determined in a study of beta chain features in type 1 diabetes. Turning to the study itself: The study examined roughly 100 million sorted cells across all samples. Regarding the study as a whole: Naive, central memory and Treg TCRB repertoires appeared more alike in patients than in healthy donors.

Notes on this clone: Its antigen is not identified.

The entirety of the isolated RNA underwent reverse transcription, so expressed TCRB transcripts were sequenced. The assay was immunoSEQ multiplex PCR, and TCRdb's table has in-frame clones only and misses some. The sample has fewer than 200,000 clones; approximately 13% are singletons. This TCR was sampled from a young woman in good health. The specimen sequenced was central memory CD4+ T cells from blood.

DNA for the CDR3: TGTGCCAGCAGCTTGGGACAGTATTACGAGCAGTACTTC. This gives the protein CASSLGQYYEQYF. V gene TRBV7-2 combines with J gene TRBJ2-7; 7 bases line up with TRBD1. Germline CDR1 reads SGHTA; CDR2 reads FQGNSA. The CDR3 length is 13 residues. J lost 4 bases, V lost 3 bases, and 3 bases had no gene match.